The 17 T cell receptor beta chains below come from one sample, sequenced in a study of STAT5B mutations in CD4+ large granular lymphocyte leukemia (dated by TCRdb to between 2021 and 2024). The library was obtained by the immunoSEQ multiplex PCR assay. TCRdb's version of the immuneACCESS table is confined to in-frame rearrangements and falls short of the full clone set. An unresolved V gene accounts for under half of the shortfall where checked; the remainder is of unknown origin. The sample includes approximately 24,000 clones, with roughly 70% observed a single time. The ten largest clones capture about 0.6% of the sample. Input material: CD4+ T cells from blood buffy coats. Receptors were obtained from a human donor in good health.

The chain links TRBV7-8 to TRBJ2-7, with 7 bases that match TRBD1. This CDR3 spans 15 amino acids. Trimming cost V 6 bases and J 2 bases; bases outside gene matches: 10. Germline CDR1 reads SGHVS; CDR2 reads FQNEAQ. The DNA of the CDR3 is TGTGCCAGCAGTTTAAAACAGGGGTCTACCTACGAGCAGTACTTC. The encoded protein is CASSLKQGSTYEQYF.

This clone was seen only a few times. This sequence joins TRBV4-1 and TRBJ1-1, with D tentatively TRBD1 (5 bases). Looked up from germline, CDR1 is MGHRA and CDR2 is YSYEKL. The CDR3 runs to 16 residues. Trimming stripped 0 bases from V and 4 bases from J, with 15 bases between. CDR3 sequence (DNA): TGCGCCAGCAGCCAAGAAAAGAAGGGAGGGGTCACTGAAGCTTTCTTT. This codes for CASSQEKKGGVTEAFF.

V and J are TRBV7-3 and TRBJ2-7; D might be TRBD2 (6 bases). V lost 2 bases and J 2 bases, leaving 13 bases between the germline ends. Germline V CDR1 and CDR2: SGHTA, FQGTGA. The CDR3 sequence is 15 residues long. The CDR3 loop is CASSLVGGNTYEQYF. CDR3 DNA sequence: TGTGCCAGCAGCTTAGTTGGAGGGAACACCTACGAGCAGTACTTC.

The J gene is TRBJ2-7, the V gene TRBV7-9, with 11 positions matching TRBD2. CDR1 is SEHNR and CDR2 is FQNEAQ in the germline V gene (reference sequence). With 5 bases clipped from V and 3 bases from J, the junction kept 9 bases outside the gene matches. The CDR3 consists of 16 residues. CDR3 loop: CASSPASGGPFYEQYF. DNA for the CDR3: TGTGCCAGCAGCCCTGCTAGCGGGGGGCCATTCTACGAGCAGTACTTC.

The CDR3 loop is CASSFGLANIAQETQYF. CDR3 nucleotides: TGTGCCAGCAGCTTTGGTCTAGCGAATATCGCACAAGAGACCCAGTACTTC. The chain recombines TRBV7-9 with TRBJ2-5; weak D call: TRBD2 (6 bases). CDR1 and CDR2 (germline): SEHNR, FQNEAQ (reference sequence). The CDR3 is 17 residues long. V shed 3 bases and J shed 2 bases, with 19 bases lying between them.

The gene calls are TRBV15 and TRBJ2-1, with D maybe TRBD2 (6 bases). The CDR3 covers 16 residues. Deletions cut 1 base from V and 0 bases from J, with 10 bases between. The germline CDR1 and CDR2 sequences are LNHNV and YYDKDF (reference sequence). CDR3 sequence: CATSRAGVSSYNEQFF. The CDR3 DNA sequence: TGTGCCACCAGCAGAGCGGGGGTTAGCTCCTACAATGAGCAGTTCTTC.

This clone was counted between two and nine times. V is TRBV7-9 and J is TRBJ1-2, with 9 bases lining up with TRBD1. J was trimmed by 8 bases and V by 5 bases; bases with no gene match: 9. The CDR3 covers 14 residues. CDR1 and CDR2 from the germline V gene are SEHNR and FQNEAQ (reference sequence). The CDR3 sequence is CASSPRQGVGGYTF. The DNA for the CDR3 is TGTGCCAGCAGCCCCCGACAGGGGGTGGGCGGCTACACCTTC.

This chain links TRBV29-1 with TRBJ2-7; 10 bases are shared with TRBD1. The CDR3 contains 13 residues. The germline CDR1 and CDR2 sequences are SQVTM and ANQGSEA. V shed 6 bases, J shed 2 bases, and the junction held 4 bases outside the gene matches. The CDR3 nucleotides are TGCAGCGTCCCGGGACAGGGGACCTACGAGCAGTACTTC. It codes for CSVPGQGTYEQYF.

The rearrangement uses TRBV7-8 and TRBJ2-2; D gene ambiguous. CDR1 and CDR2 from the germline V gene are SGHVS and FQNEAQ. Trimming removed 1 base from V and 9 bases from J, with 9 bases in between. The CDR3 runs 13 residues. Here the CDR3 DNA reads TGTGCCAGCAGCTTAGAGGCAGACCGGGAGCTGTTTTTT. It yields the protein CASSLEADRELFF.

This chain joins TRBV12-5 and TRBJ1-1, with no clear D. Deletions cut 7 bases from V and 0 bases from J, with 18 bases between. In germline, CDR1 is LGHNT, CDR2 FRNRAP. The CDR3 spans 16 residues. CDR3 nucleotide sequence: TGTGCTAGTGCCACTTTCCGGGAAGGCGTGAACACTGAAGCTTTCTTT. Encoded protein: CASATFREGVNTEAFF.

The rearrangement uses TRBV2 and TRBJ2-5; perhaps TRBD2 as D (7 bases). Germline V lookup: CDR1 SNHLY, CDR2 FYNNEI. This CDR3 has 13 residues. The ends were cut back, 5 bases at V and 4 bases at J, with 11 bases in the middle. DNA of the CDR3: TGTGCCAGCAGTCGGGGGGCCACAGAGACCCAGTACTTC. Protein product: CASSRGATETQYF.

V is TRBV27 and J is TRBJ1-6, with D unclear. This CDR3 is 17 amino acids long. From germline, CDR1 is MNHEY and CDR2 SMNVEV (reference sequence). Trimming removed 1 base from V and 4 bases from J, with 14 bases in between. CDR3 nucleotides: TGTGCCAGCAGTTTATTCCGGGCGGGCCTTTATAATTCACCCCTCCACTTT. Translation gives CASSLFRAGLYNSPLHF.

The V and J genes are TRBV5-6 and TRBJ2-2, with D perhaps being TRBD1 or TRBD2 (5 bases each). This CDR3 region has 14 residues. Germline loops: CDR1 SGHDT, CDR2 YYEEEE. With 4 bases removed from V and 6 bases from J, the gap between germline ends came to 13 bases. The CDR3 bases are TGTGCCAGCAGCGCTGGCAGGGACCCCGGGGAGCTGTTTTTT. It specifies CASSAGRDPGELFF.

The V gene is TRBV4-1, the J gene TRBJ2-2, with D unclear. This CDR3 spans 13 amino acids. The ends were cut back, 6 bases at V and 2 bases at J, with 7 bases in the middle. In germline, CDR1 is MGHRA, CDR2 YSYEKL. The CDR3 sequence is CASRQINTGELFF. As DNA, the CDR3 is TGCGCCAGCAGACAAATAAACACCGGGGAGCTGTTTTTT.

Written as DNA, the CDR3 is TGTGCCAGCAGCTTAGGGTTAGCGGGGCCCCGGGTTGAGACCCAGTACTTC. It specifies CASSLGLAGPRVETQYF. The chain couples TRBV11-3 to TRBJ2-5; 8 positions match TRBD2. V was pared by 1 base and J by 5 bases, with 12 bases of the junction left unmatched. Germline V CDR1 and CDR2: SGHNT, YENEEA. The CDR3 length is 17 residues.

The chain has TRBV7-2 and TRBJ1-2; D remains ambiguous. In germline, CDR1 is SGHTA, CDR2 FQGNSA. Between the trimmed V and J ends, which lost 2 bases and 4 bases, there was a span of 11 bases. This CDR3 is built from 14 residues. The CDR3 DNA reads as TGTGCCAGCAGCTTATCCTGGGTGATCTATGGCTACACCTTC. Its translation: CASSLSWVIYGYTF.

The CDR3: CAISRGETQYF. The CDR3 DNA is TGTGCCATCAGCAGAGGCGAGACCCAGTACTTC. The chain has TRBV10-3 and TRBJ2-5, with D unclear. Trimming left V 6 bases short and J 5 bases short, with 7 bases between. The CDR3 has 11 residues. The germline V gene encodes CDR1 ENHRY and CDR2 SYGVKD.